The source of this T cell receptor (beta chain) is a study of graft-versus-host responses after intestinal transplantation. Study-wide results and limits: Analysis identified GvH clones in recipient marrow, with some appearing first in ileum or blood.

This CDR3 contains 13 residues. V was shortened by 2 bases and J by 4 bases, with 5 bases between the two germline ends. Looked up from germline, CDR1 is MNHEY and CDR2 is SMNVEV (reference sequence). Concerning this clone itself: Antigen: not known.

Processed graft tissue released its intraepithelial and lamina propria lymphocytes. Some clones are missing from TCRdb's copy, which holds only in-frame ones; the method was immunoSEQ multiplex PCR. The repertoire holds some 8,000 clones, 60% to 80% seen once, with roughly 9.6% in the top ten. The input for sequencing was ileum tissue, taken 450 to 470 days after transplant. The clonotype was recovered from a human patient who received an intestinal transplant, so some T cells may come from the graft donor. This sequence joins TRBV27 and TRBJ1-4, with no clear D. The CDR3 loop reads CASSLQNNEKLFF. CDR3 coding DNA: TGTGCCAGCAGTTTACAGAATAATGAAAAACTGTTTTTT.